A single sample gave rise to the 13 T cell receptor beta chains below, sequenced in a study of cytomegalovirus exposure and HLA in healthy donors. The PCR was carried out with 60 Vbeta primers and 13 Jbeta primers. The method was immunoSEQ multiplex PCR; TCRdb's version includes in-frame clones alone and lacks a portion of them. The table has 100,000 to 150,000 clones, about 85% seen once. The sequencing sample was made of PBMCs. The receptors were sampled from a boy between 10 and 17 years old in good health and CMV-seronegative.

The genes are TRBV5-6 and TRBJ1-6; D gene unclear. This CDR3 contains 12 residues. The germline V gene has CDR1 SGHDT and CDR2 YYEEEE. The V gene lost 1 base and the J gene lost 8 bases, with 4 bases spanning the gap. The CDR3 loop is CASSLQDSPLHF. The CDR3 region has the DNA TGTGCCAGCAGCTTGCAGGATTCACCCCTCCACTTT. Drawing the rest from reference TRBV5-6 and TRBJ1-6, the complete variable domain is DAGVTQSPTHLIKTRGQQVTLRCSPKSGHDTVSWYQQALGQGPQFIFQYYEEEERQRGNFPDRFSGHQFPNYSSELNVNALLLGDSALYLCASSLQDSPLHFGNGTRLTVT.

This rearrangement joins TRBV13 to TRBJ2-1; TRBD2 aligns across 10 bases. V was pared by 4 bases and J by 6 bases, with 9 bases of the junction left unmatched. CDR3 length equals 16 residues. CDR1 PRHDT and CDR2 FYEKMQ come from the germline V gene (reference sequence). CDR3 loop: CASSSNTSGNLNEQFF. Here the CDR3 DNA reads TGTGCCAGCAGCTCCAATACTAGCGGGAATCTCAATGAGCAGTTCTTC.

The chain uses TRBV5-4 and TRBJ1-2, with D hard to call. Germline loops: CDR1 SGHNT, CDR2 YYREEE (reference sequence). The CDR3 has 17 amino acids. Trimming cost V 0 bases and J 6 bases, with 21 bases left between them. CDR3: CASSLEGGLKISNGYTF. The CDR3 DNA follows: TGTGCCAGCAGCTTGGAAGGAGGCCTCAAGATTTCCAATGGCTACACCTTC.

The chain carries TRBV29-1 and TRBJ1-1; the match to TRBD1 covers 10 bases. Germline CDR1 and CDR2: SQVTM and ANQGSEA. The CDR3 totals 14 residues. V was pared by 5 bases and J by 5 bases, with 8 bases of the junction left unmatched. The CDR3 spells CSVRQGATGTEAFF. CDR3 DNA: TGCAGCGTTCGACAGGGGGCGACCGGGACTGAAGCTTTCTTT.

The chain employs TRBV19 and TRBJ1-1; unclear D gene. Germline CDR1 is LNHDA and CDR2 is SQIVND (reference sequence). This CDR3 contains 14 residues. The V end was cut by 1 base, the J end by 10 bases, with 16 bases between. CDR3 bases: TGTGCCAGTAGTATAGCAGCAGGCCGGGGAGGAGCTTTCTTT. It yields the protein CASSIAAGRGGAFF. Using reference TRBV19 and TRBJ1-1 for the parts outside the CDR3, the full variable domain is DGGITQSPKYLFRKEGQNVTLSCEQNLNHDAMYWYRQDPGQGLRLIYYSQIVNDFQKGDIAEGYSVSREKKESFPLTVTSAQKNPTAFYLCASSIAAGRGGAFFGQGTRLTVV.

Points on this clone: One end of the junction varies from germline; a read error may be responsible. This chain joins TRBV27 and TRBJ1-2, with 7 positions matching TRBD1. The CDR3 spans 14 residues. Germline CDR1 is MNHEY and CDR2 is SMNVEV (reference sequence). The CDR3 loop is CTSRGSGGSYGYTF. CDR3 coding DNA: TGTACCAGCAGGGGGTCGGGGGGCAGTTATGGCTACACCTTC.

J is TRBJ1-1 and V is TRBV4-2; tentatively, D is TRBD1 (5 bases). V was trimmed by 0 bases and J by 7 bases, leaving 12 bases between them. Per the germline V gene, CDR1 is LGHNA and CDR2 is YNFKEQ. The CDR3 runs to 14 residues. The chain's CDR3 is CASSQERSGVEAFF. CDR3 coding DNA: TGTGCCAGCAGCCAAGAAAGGTCGGGGGTTGAAGCTTTCTTT.

This clone was counted only a few times. This sequence joins TRBV27 and TRBJ1-4, with D unclear. V was trimmed by 6 bases and J by 2 bases, leaving 13 bases between them. Germline assignment: CDR1 MNHEY and CDR2 SMNVEV (reference sequence). This CDR3 is 15 amino acids long. This CDR3 is CASRALSITNEKLFF. Here the CDR3 DNA reads TGTGCCAGCAGGGCACTATCGATTACTAATGAAAAACTGTTTTTT.

CDR3 residues: CASSLSPRLSYEQYF. CDR3 in DNA: TGTGCCAGCAGCTTGTCCCCCAGGTTGAGCTACGAGCAGTACTTC. The J gene is TRBJ2-7, the V gene TRBV5-4; no firm D call. This CDR3 region has 15 residues. V was cut by 1 base and J by 3 bases, with 14 bases left in between. Germline V gene lookup returns CDR1 SGHNT and CDR2 YYREEE (reference sequence).

This rearrangement joins TRBV9 to TRBJ1-2; a weak D match, TRBD1 (6 bases). V dropped 0 bases and J dropped 4 bases, with 19 bases sitting between them. The V gene's germline CDR1 is SGDLS and CDR2 YYNGEE. The CDR3 consists of 17 residues. The CDR3 DNA reads TGTGCCAGCAGCGTAGAGGGGGGTCGGGGGGACTCCTATGGCTACACCTTC. It translates to CASSVEGGRGDSYGYTF.

This clone has only one observation. Sequence at one end of the junction differs from germline and may be a read error. The chain employs TRBV6-5 and TRBJ1-2, with D maybe TRBD1 (6 bases). The CDR3 extends over 13 amino acids. Germline assignment: CDR1 MNHEY and CDR2 SVGAGI. The CDR3 spells CASSYRGHYGYPF. Written as DNA, the CDR3 is TGTGCCAGCAGTTACCGGGGACACTATGGCTACCCCTTC.

This clone occurred once. V gene TRBV7-3 combines with J gene TRBJ2-6, with 7 bases identical to TRBD1. The CDR3 runs 16 residues. The germline V gene encodes CDR1 SGHTA and CDR2 FQGTGA. The junction had 3 bases not matched to a gene; V was cut back by 2 bases and J by 2 bases. The chain's CDR3 is CASSLLTGTGANVLTF. For the CDR3, the DNA is TGTGCCAGCAGCTTATTGACAGGGACTGGGGCCAACGTCCTGACTTTC.

The chain has TRBV19 and TRBJ1-6, with 8 positions matching TRBD1. The CDR3 loop spans 17 amino acids. Trimming removed 0 bases from V and 7 bases from J; junction bases left unmatched: 8. Germline values: CDR1 LNHDA, CDR2 SQIVND (reference sequence). DNA for the CDR3: TGTGCCAGTAGTATAGATCGCTGGGGACAGGAGAATTCACCCCTCCACTTT. It specifies CASSIDRWGQENSPLHF.